These T cell receptor beta chains were read from a single sample in a study of CD4 T cells in relation to SARS-CoV-2 and coronaviruses. For these receptors, no antigen is known. The protocol was immunoSEQ multiplex PCR, while the TCRdb copy is restricted to in-frame clones and leaves out a portion. The table has about 11,000 clones, roughly three quarters seen once; the top ten hold 17%. Sequences were obtained from CD4+ T cells from PBMCs, cultured in vitro. The receptors were sampled from a human donor in good health. Both conserved end residues are part of each CDR3. The D gene is left open where the match is weak. Size is omitted from some rows. Given values are once, few, many or a class for expanded clones.

J gene	clone size	V gene	D gene	CDR3 protein	CDR3 DNA
TRBJ2-1	NA	TRBV6-5	TRBD2	CASSLLAGGREQFF	TGTGCCAGCAGTCTTCTAGCGGGAGGCAGGGAGCAGTTCTTC
TRBJ2-2	once	TRBV7-2	NA	CASSRLGTTNTGELFF	TGTGCCAGCAGCCGCTTGGGGACGACGAACACCGGGGAGCTGTTTTTT
TRBJ1-1	once	TRBV6-1	NA	CASSFLVGEAFF	TGTGCCAGCAGTTTCTTAGTGGGTGAAGCTTTCTTT
TRBJ2-3	NA	TRBV3-1/TRBV3-2	TRBD1	CASSPPTGAHTDTQYF	TGTGCCAGCAGCCCCCCTACAGGGGCTCACACAGATACGCAGTATTTT
TRBJ2-1	NA	TRBV11-2	TRBD2	CASSLFGGGLNEQFF	TGTGCCAGCAGCTTATTTGGCGGGGGGCTAAATGAGCAGTTCTTC
TRBJ1-1	NA	TRBV6-5	NA	CASGGRDEHASKAFF	TGTGCCAGCGGAGGCCGGGACGAGCACGCTTCCAAAGCTTTCTTT
TRBJ2-5	once	TRBV3-1/TRBV3-2	NA	CASSLGGSETQYF	TGTGCCAGCAGTTTAGGAGGGAGTGAGACCCAGTACTTC
TRBJ2-5	NA	TRBV15	NA	CATRSTRGAETQYF	TGTGCCACCAGATCGACCAGAGGGGCAGAGACCCAGTACTTC
TRBJ2-2	few	TRBV28	NA	CASRPSHDGQANTGELFF	TGTGCCAGCAGGCCCTCCCACGATGGGCAGGCGAACACCGGGGAGCTGTTTTTT
TRBJ2-7	NA	TRBV19	NA	CASSHRVRENYEQYF	TGTGCCAGTAGTCACAGGGTCAGGGAGAACTACGAGCAGTACTTC
TRBJ1-2	few	TRBV9	NA	CASSLDGGGYGYTF	TGTGCCAGCAGTCTAGACGGTGGGGGCTATGGCTACACCTTC
TRBJ2-2	NA	TRBV29-1	NA	CSVEAGNPYTGELFF	TGCAGCGTTGAAGCAGGGAATCCGTACACCGGGGAGCTGTTTTTT
TRBJ2-7	NA	TRBV25-1	NA	CASSDGYEQYF	TGTGCCAGCAGTGACGGGTACGAGCAGTACTTC
TRBJ1-5	NA	TRBV30	NA	CAWSERRASQPQHF	TGTGCCTGGAGTGAGCGACGGGCTAGCCAGCCCCAGCATTTT
TRBJ2-5	NA	TRBV12-3/TRBV12-4	NA	CASRTGYQETQYF	TGTGCCAGCAGGACCGGGTACCAAGAGACCCAGTACTTC
TRBJ2-3	NA	TRBV30	NA	CAWSAIGDTQYF	TGTGCCTGGAGTGCCATAGGAGATACGCAGTATTTT
TRBJ2-1	NA	TRBV5-1	TRBD2	CASSLAGLTSGRGEQFF	TGCGCCAGCAGCTTGGCGGGACTGACTAGCGGGAGAGGTGAGCAGTTCTTC
TRBJ2-1	NA	TRBV6-2/TRBV6-3	NA	CASSPPVYNEQFF	TGTGCCAGCAGCCCCCCCGTCTACAATGAGCAGTTCTTC
TRBJ2-1	NA	TRBV11-2	TRBD2	CASSLDGLAAPWDYNEQFF	TGTGCCAGCAGCTTAGATGGTCTAGCGGCCCCCTGGGACTACAATGAGCAGTTCTTC
TRBJ1-4	NA	TRBV4-1	NA	CASSHPYEKLFF	TGCGCCAGCAGCCATCCTTATGAAAAACTGTTTTTT
TRBJ2-5	NA	TRBV3-1/TRBV3-2	TRBD2	CASSHLAGGPGDQYF	TGTGCCAGCAGCCATCTAGCGGGAGGGCCTGGGGACCAGTACTTC
TRBJ2-2	NA	TRBV24-1	NA	CATSDGEKRANTGELFF	TGTGCCACCAGTGATGGGGAAAAGAGGGCGAACACCGGGGAGCTGTTTTTT
TRBJ2-7	NA	TRBV29-1	TRBD1	CSVRTGQGFHEQYF	TGCAGCGTTCGCACCGGACAGGGGTTCCACGAGCAGTACTTC
TRBJ1-1	NA	TRBV3-1/TRBV3-2	NA	CANSPPGRGAEAFF	TGTGCCAACAGCCCTCCGGGGCGGGGGGCTGAAGCTTTCTTT
TRBJ2-5	NA	TRBV6-2/TRBV6-3	NA	CASSQVGQGQKTQYF	TGTGCCAGCAGTCAAGTGGGGCAGGGCCAAAAGACCCAGTACTTC
TRBJ2-1	NA	TRBV6-5	TRBD1	CASSGTGGNEQFF	TGTGCCAGCTCGGGGACAGGGGGCAATGAGCAGTTCTTC
TRBJ2-4	NA	TRBV5-1	TRBD2	CASSLRGGTNIQYF	TGCGCCAGCAGCTTGCGGGGGGGCACAAACATTCAGTACTTC
TRBJ1-4	NA	TRBV14	NA	CASSRFQGGGEKLFF	TGTGCCAGCAGCCGATTTCAGGGAGGAGGTGAAAAACTGTTTTTT
TRBJ1-5	NA	TRBV6-6	NA	CASSTTGLNQPQHF	TGTGCCAGCAGTACGACAGGCCTCAATCAGCCCCAGCATTTT
TRBJ2-5	NA	TRBV5-1	NA	CASSNRIEETQYF	TGCGCCAGCAGCAACAGGATAGAAGAGACCCAGTACTTC
TRBJ1-5	few	TRBV6-6	NA	CASSTLHNQPQHF	TGTGCCAGCAGCACCCTTCATAATCAGCCCCAGCATTTT
TRBJ1-5	NA	TRBV7-2	NA	CASSPSAASNQPQHF	TGTGCCAGCAGCCCCTCAGCAGCTAGCAATCAGCCCCAGCATTTT
TRBJ1-2	NA	TRBV4-3	NA	CASSQDGQGRGYTF	TGCGCCAGCAGCCAAGACGGGCAGGGCAGGGGCTACACCTTC
TRBJ2-2	NA	TRBV5-1	TRBD2	CASSGGGSYTGELFF	TGCGCCAGCAGTGGTGGCGGGAGTTACACCGGGGAGCTGTTTTTT
TRBJ2-1	NA	TRBV14	NA	CASSLQRNNEQFF	TGTGCCAGCAGCCTCCAGAGGAACAATGAGCAGTTCTTC
TRBJ1-2	once	TRBV12-3/TRBV12-4	NA	CASMGVITGYTF	TGTGCCAGCATGGGGGTGATCACGGGCTACACCTTC
TRBJ1-1	NA	TRBV28	NA	CASSPGNRAEAFF	TGTGCCAGCAGCCCAGGGAATAGAGCTGAAGCTTTCTTT
TRBJ2-7	NA	TRBV19	NA	CASSKQPYEQYF	TGTGCCAGTAGTAAACAGCCGTACGAGCAGTACTTC
TRBJ2-1	NA	TRBV19	NA	CASSIGPAPSYNEQFF	TGTGCCAGTAGTATAGGTCCAGCCCCCTCCTACAATGAGCAGTTCTTC
TRBJ1-4	NA	TRBV30	NA	CAWSMGPSGEKLFF	TGTGCCTGGAGCATGGGGCCCTCCGGCGAAAAACTGTTTTTT
TRBJ1-3	once	TRBV5-1	TRBD1	CASSLDQGAAGNTIYF	TGCGCCAGCAGCTTGGATCAGGGGGCCGCTGGAAACACCATATATTTT
TRBJ1-5	NA	TRBV5-4	NA	CASSQQGGSQPQHF	TGTGCCAGCAGCCAACAGGGAGGATCTCAGCCCCAGCATTTT
TRBJ2-5	NA	TRBV19	NA	CASRQEETQYF	TGTGCCAGTAGACAAGAAGAGACCCAGTACTTC
TRBJ1-6	NA	TRBV30	NA	CAWSVVAQGRSPLHF	TGTGCCTGGAGTGTAGTGGCACAGGGTCGTTCACCCCTCCACTTT
TRBJ1-1	NA	TRBV5-1	NA	CASSLRGARTEAFF	TGCGCCAGCAGCTTACGGGGGGCACGAACTGAAGCTTTCTTT
TRBJ2-7	NA	TRBV5-6	NA	CASSLVLGYEQYF	TGTGCCAGCAGCTTGGTTCTGGGTTACGAGCAGTACTTC
TRBJ1-3	NA	TRBV10-3	NA	CAISESPSGGNTIYF	TGTGCCATCAGTGAGTCCCCTTCGGGAGGAAACACCATATATTTT
TRBJ1-4	NA	TRBV7-9	NA	CASSPQGGDEKLFF	TGTGCCAGCAGCCCACAGGGAGGTGACGAAAAACTGTTTTTT
TRBJ1-6	NA	TRBV5-1	NA	CASRAGGVDNSPLHF	TGCGCCAGCAGAGCCGGTGGAGTAGACAATTCACCCCTCCACTTT
TRBJ1-5	NA	TRBV7-2	NA	CASSLDRVGNQPQHF	TGTGCCAGCAGCTTAGACAGGGTAGGCAATCAGCCCCAGCATTTT
TRBJ1-1	few	TRBV7-8	NA	CASSSGGNTEAFF	TGTGCCAGCAGCTCCGGGGGGAACACTGAAGCTTTCTTT